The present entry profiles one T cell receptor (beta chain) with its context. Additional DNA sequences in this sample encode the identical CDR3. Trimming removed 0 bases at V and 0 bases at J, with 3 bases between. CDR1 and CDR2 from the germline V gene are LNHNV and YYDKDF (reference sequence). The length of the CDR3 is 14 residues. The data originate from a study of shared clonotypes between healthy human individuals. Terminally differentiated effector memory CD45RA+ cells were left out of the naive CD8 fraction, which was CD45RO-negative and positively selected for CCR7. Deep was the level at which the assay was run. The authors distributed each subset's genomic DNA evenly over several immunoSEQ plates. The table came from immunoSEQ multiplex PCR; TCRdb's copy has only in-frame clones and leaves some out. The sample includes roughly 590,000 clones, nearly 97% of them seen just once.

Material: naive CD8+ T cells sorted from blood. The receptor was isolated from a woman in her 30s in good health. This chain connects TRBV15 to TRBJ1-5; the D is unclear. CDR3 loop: CATSRDSSNQPQHF. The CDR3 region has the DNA TGTGCCACCAGCAGAGACAGTAGCAATCAGCCCCAGCATTTT.